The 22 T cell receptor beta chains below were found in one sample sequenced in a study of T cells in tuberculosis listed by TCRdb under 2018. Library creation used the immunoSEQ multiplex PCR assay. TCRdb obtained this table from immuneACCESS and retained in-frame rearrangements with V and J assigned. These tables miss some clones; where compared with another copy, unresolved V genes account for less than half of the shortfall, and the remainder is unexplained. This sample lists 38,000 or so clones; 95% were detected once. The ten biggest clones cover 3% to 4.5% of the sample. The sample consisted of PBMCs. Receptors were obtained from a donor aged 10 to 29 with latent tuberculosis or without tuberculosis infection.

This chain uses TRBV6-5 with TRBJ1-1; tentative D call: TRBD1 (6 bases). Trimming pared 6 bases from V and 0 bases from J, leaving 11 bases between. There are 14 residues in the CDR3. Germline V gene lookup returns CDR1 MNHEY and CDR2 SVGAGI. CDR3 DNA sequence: TGTGCCAGCAGGGGTGGGGGCATGAACACTGAAGCTTTCTTT. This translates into CASRGGGMNTEAFF.

The CDR3, as DNA: TGCAGTGCCCAGAGGGATGAGCAGTTCTTC. Its protein is CSAQRDEQFF. The chain combines TRBV20-1 with TRBJ2-1; tentatively, D is TRBD2 (5 bases). The CDR3 has 10 amino acids. Germline V gene sequence: CDR1 DFQATT, CDR2 SNEGSKA (reference sequence). Trimming shortened V by 6 bases and J by 8 bases, and 8 bases separated the two germline ends.

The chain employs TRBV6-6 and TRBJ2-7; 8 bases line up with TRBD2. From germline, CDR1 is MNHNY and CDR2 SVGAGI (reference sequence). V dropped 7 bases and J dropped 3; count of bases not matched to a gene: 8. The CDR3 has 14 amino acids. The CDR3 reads CASTGGGSFYEQYF. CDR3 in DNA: TGTGCCAGCACCGGGGGGGGCAGCTTCTACGAGCAGTACTTC.

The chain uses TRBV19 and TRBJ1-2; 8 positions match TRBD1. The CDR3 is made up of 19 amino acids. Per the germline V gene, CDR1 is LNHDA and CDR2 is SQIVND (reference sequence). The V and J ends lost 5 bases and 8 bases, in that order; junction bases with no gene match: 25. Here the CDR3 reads CASSSGRRRQGARVGGYTF. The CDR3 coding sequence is TGTGCCAGTAGTTCTGGTCGGCGGAGGCAGGGGGCGAGGGTAGGCGGCTACACCTTC.

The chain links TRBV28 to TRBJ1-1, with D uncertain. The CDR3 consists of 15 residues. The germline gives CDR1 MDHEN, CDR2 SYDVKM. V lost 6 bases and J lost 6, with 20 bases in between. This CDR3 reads CASRPGEGIGAEAFF. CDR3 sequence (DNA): TGTGCCAGCAGGCCCGGTGAGGGAATTGGAGCTGAAGCTTTCTTT.

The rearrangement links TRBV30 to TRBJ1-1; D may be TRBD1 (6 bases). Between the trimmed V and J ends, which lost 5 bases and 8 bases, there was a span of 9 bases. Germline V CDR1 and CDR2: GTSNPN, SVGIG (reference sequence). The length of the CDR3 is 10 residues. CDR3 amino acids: CAWGDREAFF. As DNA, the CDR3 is TGTGCCTGGGGTGACAGGGAAGCTTTCTTT.

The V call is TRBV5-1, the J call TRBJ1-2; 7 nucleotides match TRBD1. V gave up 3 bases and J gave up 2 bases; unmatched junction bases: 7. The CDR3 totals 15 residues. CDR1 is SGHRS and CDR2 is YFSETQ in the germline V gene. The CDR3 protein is CASSYTGTDNYGYTF. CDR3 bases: TGCGCCAGCAGCTATACCGGGACAGACAACTATGGCTACACCTTC.

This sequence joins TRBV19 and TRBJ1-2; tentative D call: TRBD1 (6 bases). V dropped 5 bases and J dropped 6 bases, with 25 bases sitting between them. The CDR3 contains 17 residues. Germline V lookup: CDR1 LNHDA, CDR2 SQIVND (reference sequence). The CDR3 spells CASSFSPTPDRRNGYTF. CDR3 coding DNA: TGTGCCAGTAGTTTTTCCCCCACACCAGACAGGAGAAATGGCTACACCTTC.

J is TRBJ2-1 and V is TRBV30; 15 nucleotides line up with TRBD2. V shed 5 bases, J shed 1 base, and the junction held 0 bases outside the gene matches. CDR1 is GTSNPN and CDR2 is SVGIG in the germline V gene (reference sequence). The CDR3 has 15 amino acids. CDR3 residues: CAWGLAGGSYNEQFF. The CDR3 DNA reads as TGTGCCTGGGGACTAGCGGGGGGGTCCTACAATGAGCAGTTCTTC.

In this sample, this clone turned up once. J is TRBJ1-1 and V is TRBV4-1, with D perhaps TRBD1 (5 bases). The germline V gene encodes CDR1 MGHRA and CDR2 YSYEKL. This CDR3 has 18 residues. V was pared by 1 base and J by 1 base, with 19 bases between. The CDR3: CASSQAPFMDGGNTEAFF. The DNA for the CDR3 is TGCGCCAGCAGCCAAGCCCCCTTTATGGACGGGGGGAACACTGAAGCTTTCTTT.

CDR3 DNA: TGTGCCAGCAGCCAGCGAGGTGGCGGGGGCCGCACAGATACGCAGTATTTT. It specifies CASSQRGGGGRTDTQYF. The V gene is TRBV14, the J gene TRBJ2-3; tentatively, D is TRBD2 (7 bases). V was trimmed by 3 bases and J by 1 base, leaving 17 bases between them. This CDR3 is built from 17 residues. Germline loops: CDR1 SGHDN, CDR2 FVKESK. The variable domain in full, completed from reference TRBV14 and TRBJ2-3, reads EAGVTQFPSHSVIEKGQTVTLRCDPISGHDNLYWYRRVMGKEIKFLLHFVKESKQDESGMPNNRFLAERTGGTYSTLKVQPAELEDSGVYFCASSQRGGGGRTDTQYFGPGTRLTVL.

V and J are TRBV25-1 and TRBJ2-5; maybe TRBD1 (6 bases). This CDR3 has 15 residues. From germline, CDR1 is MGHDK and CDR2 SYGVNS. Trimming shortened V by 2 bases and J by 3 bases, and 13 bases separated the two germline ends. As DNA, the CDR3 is TGTGCCAGCAGTGAAGACGGGACAAGTAAAGAGACCCAGTACTTC. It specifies CASSEDGTSKETQYF.

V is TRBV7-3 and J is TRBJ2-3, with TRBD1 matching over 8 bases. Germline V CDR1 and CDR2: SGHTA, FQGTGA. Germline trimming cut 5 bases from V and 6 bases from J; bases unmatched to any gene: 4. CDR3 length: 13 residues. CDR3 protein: CASSVDRVDTQYF. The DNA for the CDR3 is TGTGCCAGCAGCGTGGACAGGGTGGATACGCAGTATTTT. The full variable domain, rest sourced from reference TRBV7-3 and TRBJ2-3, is GAGVSQTPSNKVTEKGKYVELRCDPISGHTALYWYRQSLGQGPEFLIYFQGTGAADDSGLPNDRFFAVRPEGSVSTLKIQRTERGDSAVYLCASSVDRVDTQYFGPGTRLTVL.

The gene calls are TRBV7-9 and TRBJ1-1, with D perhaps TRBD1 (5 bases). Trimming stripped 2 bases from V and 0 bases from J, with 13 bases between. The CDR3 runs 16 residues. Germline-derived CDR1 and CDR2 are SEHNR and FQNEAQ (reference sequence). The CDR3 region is CASSLTGVYMNTEAFF. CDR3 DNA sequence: TGTGCCAGCAGCTTAACGGGGGTTTACATGAACACTGAAGCTTTCTTT.

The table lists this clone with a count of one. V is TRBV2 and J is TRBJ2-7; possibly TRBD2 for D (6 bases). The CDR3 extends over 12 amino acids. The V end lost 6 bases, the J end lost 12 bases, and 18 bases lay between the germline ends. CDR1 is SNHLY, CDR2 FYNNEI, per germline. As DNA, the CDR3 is TGTGCCAGCAGCGGGGAGGCCCTACTTCCGTACTTC. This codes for CASSGEALLPYF.

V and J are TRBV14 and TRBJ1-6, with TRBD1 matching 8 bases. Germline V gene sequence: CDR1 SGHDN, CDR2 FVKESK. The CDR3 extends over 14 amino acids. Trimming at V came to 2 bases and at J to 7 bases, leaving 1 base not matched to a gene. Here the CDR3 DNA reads TGTGCCAGCAGCCAAACAGGGGGGAATTCACCCCTCCACTTT. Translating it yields CASSQTGGNSPLHF.

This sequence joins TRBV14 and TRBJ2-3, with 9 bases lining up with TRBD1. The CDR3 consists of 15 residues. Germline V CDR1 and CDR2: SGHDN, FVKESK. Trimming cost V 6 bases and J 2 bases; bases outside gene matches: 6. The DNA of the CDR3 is TGTGCCAGCAGGCTCGGACAGGGGTTCACAGATACGCAGTATTTT. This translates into CASRLGQGFTDTQYF.

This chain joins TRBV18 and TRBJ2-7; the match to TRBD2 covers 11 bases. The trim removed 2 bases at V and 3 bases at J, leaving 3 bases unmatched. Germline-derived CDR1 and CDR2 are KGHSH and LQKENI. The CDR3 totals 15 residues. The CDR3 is CASSPDGLAGYEQYF. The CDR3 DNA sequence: TGTGCCAGCTCACCAGACGGACTAGCGGGCTACGAGCAGTACTTC.

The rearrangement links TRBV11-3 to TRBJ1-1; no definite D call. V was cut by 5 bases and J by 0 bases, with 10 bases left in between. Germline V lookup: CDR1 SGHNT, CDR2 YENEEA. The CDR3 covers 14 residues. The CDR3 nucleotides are TGTGCCAGCAGCCGAGTCGAGCTGAACACTGAAGCTTTCTTT. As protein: CASSRVELNTEAFF.

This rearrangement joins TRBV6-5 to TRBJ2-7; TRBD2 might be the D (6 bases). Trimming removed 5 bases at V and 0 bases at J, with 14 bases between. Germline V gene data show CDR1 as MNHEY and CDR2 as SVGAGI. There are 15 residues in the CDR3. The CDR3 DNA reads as TGTGCCAGCAGTAGGGAGGAGATTTTCTCCTACGAGCAGTACTTC. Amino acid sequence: CASSREEIFSYEQYF.

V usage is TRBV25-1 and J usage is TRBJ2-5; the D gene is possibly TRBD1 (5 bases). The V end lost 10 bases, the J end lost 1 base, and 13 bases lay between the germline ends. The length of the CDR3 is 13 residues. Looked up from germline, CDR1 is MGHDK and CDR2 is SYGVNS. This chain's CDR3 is CATRQNLQETQYF. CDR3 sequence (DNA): TGTGCCACTCGACAGAACCTCCAAGAGACCCAGTACTTC.

The chain's CDR3 is CASTPFGQLNSGANVLTF. The CDR3 DNA sequence: TGCGCCAGTACCCCGTTCGGACAGCTGAACTCTGGGGCCAACGTCCTGACTTTC. The V gene is TRBV5-1, the J gene TRBJ2-6; tentative D call: TRBD1 (6 bases). Trimming cost V 8 bases and J 0 bases, with 21 bases left between them. The CDR3 runs 18 residues. CDR1 is SGHRS and CDR2 is YFSETQ in the germline V gene. Together with reference TRBV5-1 and TRBJ2-6, the CDR3 gives the full variable domain: KAGVTQTPRYLIKTRGQQVTLSCSPISGHRSVSWYQQTPGQGLQFLFEYFSETQRNKGNFPGRFSGRQFSNSRSEMNVSTLELGDSALYLCASTPFGQLNSGANVLTFGAGSRLTVL.